Following are 9 T cell receptor beta chains from one sample sequenced in a study of T cells in Graves' hyperthyroidism and ophthalmopathy. Regions amplified from RNA transcripts were the TCR beta CDR3 regions. HTBI primers were used for first-round RT-PCR of the TCR CDR3. Using its own MiXCR run on the multiplex PCR reads, TCRdb lists one record per CDR3 protein. Found here are about 400,000 distinct CDR3 sequences, about 15% of them singletons; the top ten hold around a third. The specimen sequenced was blood. The receptors originated from a woman in her 30s with Graves' hyperthyroidism.

This chain joins TRBV20-1 and TRBJ2-1; D may be TRBD2 (5 bases). The V end was cut by 0 bases, the J end by 7 bases, with 13 bases between. CDR1 and CDR2 from the germline V gene are DFQATT and SNEGSKA (reference sequence). The CDR3 length is 14 residues. The CDR3: CSAREGQTGNEQFF. The CDR3 DNA follows: TGCAGTGCTAGAGAAGGTCAGACGGGGAATGAGCAGTTCTTC.

Regarding this clonotype: Sequence at one end of the junction differs from germline and may be a read error. The rearrangement links TRBV29-1 to TRBJ2-7; D could derive from TRBD1 or TRBD2 (5 bases each). Germline V gene sequence: CDR1 SQVTM, CDR2 ANQGSEA. The CDR3 is made up of 13 amino acids. CDR3 coding DNA: TGCAGCGCAACGGGACGGTTCGTCTACGGGCAGTACTTC. As protein: CSATGRFVYGQYF.

This clonotype was detected only a few times. The chain joins TRBV5-1 to TRBJ2-7, with 8 nucleotides matching TRBD2. This CDR3 is 14 amino acids long. Per the germline V gene, CDR1 is SGHRS and CDR2 is YFSETQ. Losses at the gene ends were 4 bases for V and 0 bases for J; bases not matched to a gene: 3. The CDR3 nucleotides read TGCGCCAGCAGCGCGGGGGGCCTCTCCTACGAGCAGTACTTC. Its protein is CASSAGGLSYEQYF.

The chain carries TRBV4-1 and TRBJ2-7, with 10 bases identical to TRBD2. V was pared by 1 base and J by 5 bases, with 11 bases of the junction left unmatched. CDR3 length equals 17 residues. Germline assignment: CDR1 MGHRA and CDR2 YSYEKL. The CDR3 spells CASSQVRLAGEDHEQYF. The CDR3 bases are TGCGCCAGCAGCCAAGTCCGGCTAGCGGGAGAGGACCACGAGCAGTACTTC.

This clonotype occurred many times. The chain has TRBV7-8 and TRBJ1-2, with D perhaps TRBD1 (6 bases). The CDR3 is 15 amino acids. Trimming removed 4 bases at V and 0 bases at J, with 12 bases between. Germline V CDR1 and CDR2: SGHVS, FQNEAQ. For the CDR3, the DNA is TGTGCCAGCAGCTCTCAGGGGCAAGCTAACTATGGCTACACCTTC. Its translation is CASSSQGQANYGYTF.

The V gene is TRBV5-4, the J gene TRBJ2-3; TRBD2 aligns across 7 bases. V was pared by 4 bases and J by 2 bases, with 13 bases of the junction left unmatched. There are 17 residues in the CDR3. Germline V gene lookup returns CDR1 SGHNT and CDR2 YYREEE (reference sequence). In DNA form, the CDR3 reads TGTGCCAGCAGCATGGGCGTTACGGGAGGACTCACAGATACGCAGTATTTT. It yields the protein CASSMGVTGGLTDTQYF.

CDR3 sequence: CASSGAVQAMSSYEQYF. In nucleotides, the CDR3 is TGCGCCAGCAGCGGGGCAGTCCAGGCGATGAGCTCCTACGAGCAGTACTTC. The gene calls are TRBV5-1 and TRBJ2-7; D perhaps matches TRBD1 (5 bases). Trimming pared 4 bases from V and 0 bases from J, leaving 20 bases between. The CDR3 runs 17 residues. Germline V gene sequence: CDR1 SGHRS, CDR2 YFSETQ.

This clonotype was detected only once. The chain uses TRBV5-1 and TRBJ2-3; tentatively, D is TRBD1 or TRBD2 (5 bases each). V was cut by 4 bases and J by 5 bases, with 11 bases left in between. Germline V lookup: CDR1 SGHRS, CDR2 YFSETQ. This CDR3 is built from 13 residues. The CDR3 reads CASSMGTQDTQYF. The CDR3 nucleotides are TGCGCCAGCAGCATGGGGACCCAAGATACGCAGTATTTT.

This clonotype showed up many times. V usage is TRBV20-1 and J usage is TRBJ2-1; D unclear. Between the trimmed V and J ends, which lost 1 base and 4 bases, there was a span of 8 bases. The CDR3 length is 13 residues. Germline V CDR1 and CDR2: DFQATT, SNEGSKA (reference sequence). For the CDR3, the DNA is TGCAGTGCTAGAGGCTGGAAATACAATGAGCAGTTCTTC. It specifies CSARGWKYNEQFF.